The T cell receptor (beta chain) described here comes from a study of T cells in Graves' hyperthyroidism and ophthalmopathy (dated by TCRdb to about 2019). With respect to the entire study: Peripheral blood samples were taken at the time of initial diagnosis, prior to any treatment. For training and testing, the 110 or so patients in the discovery cohort were randomly divided in a 7:3 ratio. In six Graves' hyperthyroidism patients, the study also compared T-cell repertoires from thyroid tissue with T-cell repertoires from blood. The paper describes TCR Vbeta CDR3 sequencing of 140 or so peripheral blood samples, made up of about 41 ophthalmopathy patients, 70 to 75 hyperthyroidism patients and 17 progressor patients. Once sampling was done, hyperthyroidism patients were given methimazole at a starting dose of 30 mg daily, whereas ophthalmopathy patients were given high-dose intravenous methylprednisolone. Whether ophthalmopathy could be predicted prospectively was tested in an independent validation cohort made up of about 18 hyperthyroidism patients plus 17 patients who later progressed to ophthalmopathy. TCR V-J signatures able to tell the groups apart were searched for in a discovery cohort of more than 90 patients, of whom around 42 had Graves' ophthalmopathy and around 56 had stable Graves' hyperthyroidism. General study outcomes and caveats: In validation, the model predicted progression to ophthalmopathy a median of 6.5 months before onset, with approximately 71% sensitivity and more than 72% specificity. Blood samples also contained most of the expanded thyroid clonotypes (frequency above 0.001), which suggests that blood repertoires may reflect thyroid immune responses. No statistical method was used to set the sample size in advance, and investigators knew the group allocation. A 13 V-J signature model separated ophthalmopathy from stable hyperthyroidism, with about 90% sensitivity and about 81% specificity in cross-validation and 80%/75% in testing.

This clonotype was found many times. Its recognized antigen is unknown. No base quality information exists; no much larger clone differs at one position. The TCR beta CDR3 regions were amplified from the RNA transcripts. A first-round RT-PCR of the TCR CDR3 used the HTBI primer set with the Qiagen OneStep RT-PCR kit. Libraries were constructed in a second round of multiplex PCR, after which size selection and purification were performed. Sequencing of the libraries was done on an Illumina HiSeq2000 using paired-end 100 bp reads. For the original study's pipeline: SOAPnuke was used to process the raw data, with reads discarded if the reads contained adapters or uncalled bases, had a mean Phred below 15, or lacked an exact constant-primer or identifier match. High-quality paired reads were merged using COPE v1.2.5, and each unique nucleotide sequence was defined as a clonotype. Clonotypes were aligned to IMGT TRBV, TRBD and TRBJ reference segments using MiTCR v1.1. The analysis was restricted to V-J combinations with a frequency above 0.0001, which together covered 99% to 99.2% of the repertoires. The TCS score was defined as F50 (clonal expansion) divided by E x V (chaos), with BLOSUM62-based TCRdist calculated between CDR3 peptides within each V-J. Welch's t-statistics and random forest reduced fewer than 600 V-J features to 10 to 15, which were used in a naive Bayes classifier (R e1071). TCRdb's own reprocessing of the public reads used fastp at Q25 and MiXCR and kept productive beta chains. Every distinct CDR3 protein forms one entry, paired with its most common genes and DNA. The V and J calls, along with clone size, are taken from TCRdb and not from the paper's own processing. The sample has a few hundred thousand distinct CDR3 sequences on record, approximately 15% of them singletons. The leading ten clones occupy around a third of the sample.

Relative to germline, V is missing 1 base and J is missing 4 bases, with 4 bases of the junction outside any gene match. The germline V gene (reference sequence) yields GTSNPN for CDR1 and SVGIG for CDR2. CDR3 length: 14 amino acids, cysteine to phenylalanine. This entry keeps only the CDR3 DNA: 42 bases, framed from base 1. A patient counted as having stable Graves' hyperthyroidism if no progression to ophthalmopathy occurred over 18 months of follow-up. Hyperthyroidism patients were aged 18 to 65 years and newly diagnosed, with disease duration of less than 2 months. The study excluded patients with uncontrolled infections, other autoimmune diseases, pregnancy or lactation. Clinical symptoms, serum thyroxine and TRAb, thyroid ultrasound, and orbital computed tomography formed the basis for the diagnoses. PBMCs were separated from under 12 ml of fresh peripheral blood using Ficoll-Paque density gradient centrifugation. Trizol reagent was used to extract total RNA, and RNA quality was then checked on an Agilent 2100 Bioanalyzer.

The sample comprised blood. The sequence was collected from a woman aged 25 to 39 with Graves' hyperthyroidism. The rearranged segments are TRBV30 and TRBJ1-5, and TRBD1 aligns with 7 junction nucleotides. The CDR3 protein: CAWSGWDRNQPQHF. The DNA is as follows: TGTGCCTGGAGTGGCTGGGACAGAAATCAGCCCCAGCATTTT.